This paragraph reports one T cell receptor (beta chain). Its target is not known. This sample was included in a study of T cells in Graves' hyperthyroidism and ophthalmopathy. Across the whole study: Specimen type is peripheral blood, collected at initial diagnosis prior to any treatment. General observations from the study: The model foresaw ophthalmopathy a median roughly 6.3 months prior to onset.

It was RNA transcripts that yielded the amplified TCR beta CDR3 regions. With the HTBI primer set, the TCR CDR3 went through a first round of RT-PCR. TCRdb re-analysed the multiplex PCR reads in MiXCR, keeping a single row per CDR3 protein. The sample records hundreds of thousands of distinct CDR3 sequences, about a sixth being singletons. This CDR3 has 14 residues. The germline gives CDR1 SGHDT, CDR2 YYEEEE. J lost 9 bases, V lost 6 bases, and 7 bases had no gene match. This TCR came from a woman between 18 and 29 years old with Graves' hyperthyroidism. Sequenced: blood. The V and J genes are TRBV5-6 and TRBJ2-1; 12 bases are shared with TRBD2. The CDR3 nucleotides read TGTGCCAGCATCCTAGCGGGAGGGAACGGTGAGCAGTTCTTC. This translates into CASILAGGNGEQFF.